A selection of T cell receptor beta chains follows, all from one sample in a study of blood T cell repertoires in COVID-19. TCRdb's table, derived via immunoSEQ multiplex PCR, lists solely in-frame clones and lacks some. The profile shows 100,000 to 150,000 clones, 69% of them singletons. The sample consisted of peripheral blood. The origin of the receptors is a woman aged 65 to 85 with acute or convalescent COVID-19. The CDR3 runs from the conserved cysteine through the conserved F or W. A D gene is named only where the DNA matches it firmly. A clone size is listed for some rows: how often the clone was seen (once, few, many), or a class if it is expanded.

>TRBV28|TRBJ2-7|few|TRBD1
CASRDRASYEQYF
TGTGCCAGCAGGGACAGGGCCTCCTACGAGCAGTACTTC
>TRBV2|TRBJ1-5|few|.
CASRISGGSQPQHF
TGTGCCAGCCGAATCTCAGGAGGGAGTCAGCCCCAGCATTTT
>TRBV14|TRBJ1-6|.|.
CASSHIQLNSPLHF
TGTGCCAGCAGCCACATACAGCTTAATTCACCCCTCCACTTT
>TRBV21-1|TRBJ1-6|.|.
CASSKGNTADNSPLHF
TGTGCCAGCAGCAAAGGAAACACCGCGGATAATTCACCCCTCCACTTT
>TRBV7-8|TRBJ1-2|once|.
CASSLAGGGGYTF
TGTGCCAGCAGCTTAGCCGGAGGCGGAGGCTACACCTTC
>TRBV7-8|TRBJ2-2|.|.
CASSFGLATYTGELFF
TGTGCCAGCAGCTTTGGTCTAGCCACTTACACCGGGGAGCTGTTTTTT
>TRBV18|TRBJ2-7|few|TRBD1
CASSPGTVNEQYF
TGTGCCAGCTCACCGGGGACAGTTAACGAGCAGTACTTC
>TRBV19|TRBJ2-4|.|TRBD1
CASSSSGTGKNIQYF
TGTGCCAGTAGTTCGTCCGGGACAGGGAAGAACATTCAGTACTTC
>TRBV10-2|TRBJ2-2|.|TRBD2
CASSELVSSGRAAGELFF
TGCGCCAGCAGTGAGTTGGTGTCTAGCGGAAGGGCAGCCGGGGAGCTGTTTTTT
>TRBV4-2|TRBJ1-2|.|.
CASSRGHNDYGYTF
TGTGCCAGCAGCCGAGGACATAACGACTATGGCTACACCTTC
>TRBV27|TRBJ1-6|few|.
CASSFEGVYNSPLHF
TGTGCCAGCAGTTTCGAAGGGGTCTATAATTCACCCCTCCACTTT
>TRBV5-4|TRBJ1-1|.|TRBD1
CASRGTGGLEAFF
TGTGCCAGCAGGGGGACAGGGGGCCTTGAAGCTTTCTTT
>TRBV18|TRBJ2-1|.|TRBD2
CASSPPLAGGSYNEQFF
TGTGCCAGCTCACCACCTCTAGCGGGGGGGTCCTACAATGAGCAGTTCTTC
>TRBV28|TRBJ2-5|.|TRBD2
CASSRTSGLQETQYF
TGTGCCAGCAGTCGTACTAGCGGCTTACAAGAGACCCAGTACTTC
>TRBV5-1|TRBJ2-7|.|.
CASSLASEQYF
TGCGCCAGCAGCTTGGCGAGCGAGCAGTACTTC
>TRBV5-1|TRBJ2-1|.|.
CASSHTWREQFF
TGCGCCAGCAGCCACACCTGGAGGGAGCAGTTCTTC
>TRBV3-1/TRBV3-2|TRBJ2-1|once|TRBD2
CASSQTYGLAGEEQFF
TGTGCCAGCAGCCAAACCTACGGACTAGCGGGGGAAGAGCAGTTCTTC
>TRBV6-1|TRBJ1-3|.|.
CASSEFLGAKGTIYF
TGTGCCAGCAGTGAATTCCTAGGGGCGAAGGGCACCATATATTTT
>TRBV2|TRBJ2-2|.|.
CASRGFNTGELFF
TGTGCCAGCAGGGGCTTTAACACCGGGGAGCTGTTTTTT
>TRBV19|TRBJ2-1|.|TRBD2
CASTPGTSGRAGNEQFF
TGTGCCAGTACCCCTGGGACTAGCGGGAGGGCCGGGAATGAGCAGTTCTTC
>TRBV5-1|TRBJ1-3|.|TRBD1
CASSLGDSFSGNTIYF
TGCGCCAGCAGCTTGGGGGACAGTTTCTCTGGAAACACCATATATTTT